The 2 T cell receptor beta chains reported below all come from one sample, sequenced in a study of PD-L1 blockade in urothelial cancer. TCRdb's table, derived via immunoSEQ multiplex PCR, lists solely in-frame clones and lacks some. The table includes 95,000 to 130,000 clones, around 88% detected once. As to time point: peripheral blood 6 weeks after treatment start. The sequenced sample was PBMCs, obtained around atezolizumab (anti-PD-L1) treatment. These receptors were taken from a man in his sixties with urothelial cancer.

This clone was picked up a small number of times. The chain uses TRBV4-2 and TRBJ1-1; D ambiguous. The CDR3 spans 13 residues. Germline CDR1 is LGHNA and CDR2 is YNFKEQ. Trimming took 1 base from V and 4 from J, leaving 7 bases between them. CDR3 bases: TGTGCCAGCAGCCAAGTCCCAGGCACTGAAGCTTTCTTT. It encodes CASSQVPGTEAFF.

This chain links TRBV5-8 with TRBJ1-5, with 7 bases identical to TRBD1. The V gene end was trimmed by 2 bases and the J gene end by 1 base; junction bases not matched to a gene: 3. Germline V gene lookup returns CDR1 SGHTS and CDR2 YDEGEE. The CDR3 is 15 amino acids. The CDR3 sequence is CASSLGQASNQPQHF. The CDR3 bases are TGTGCCAGCAGCTTAGGACAGGCCAGCAATCAGCCCCAGCATTTT.